These T cell receptor beta chains were read from a single sample in a study of PD-1 blockade in classical Hodgkin lymphoma. Only in-frame clones appear in the TCRdb table, and some are missing; sequencing was by immunoSEQ multiplex PCR. The sample lists roughly 60,000 clones, roughly nine tenths occurring once. Sequencing was performed on peripheral blood mononuclear cells (PBMCs), taken before the fourth cycle of nivolumab. These receptors were taken from a human donor with classical Hodgkin lymphoma. Both conserved end residues are part of each CDR3. Each record gives: J gene, clone size, V gene, D gene, CDR3 DNA, CDR3 protein. The D gene is left open where the match is weak. Only part of the rows carry a size: once, few, many, or a class if the clone is expanded.

TRBJ2-7	-	TRBV29-1	-	TGCAGCGTCGGCTCCGCCAGGGGAGGATCCTACGAGCAGTACTTC	CSVGSARGGSYEQYF
TRBJ2-7	-	TRBV5-1	TRBD2	TGCGCCAGCAGCTTGGACCCTATTAGCGGGGGCTACGAGCAGTACTTC	CASSLDPISGGYEQYF
TRBJ2-2	-	TRBV10-2	TRBD2	TGCGCCAGCACGGGAGGGGGATGGGGGGAGCTGTTTTTT	CASTGGGWGELFF
TRBJ2-1	-	TRBV4-1	-	TGCGCCAGCAGCCAAGCGTGGACACAAGGTAATGAGCAGTTCTTC	CASSQAWTQGNEQFF
TRBJ2-1	-	TRBV11-2	TRBD2	TGTGCCAGCAGCTTAGATGGGACTACATACAATGAGCAGTTCTTC	CASSLDGTTYNEQFF
TRBJ2-7	-	TRBV11-2	TRBD2	TGTGCCAGCAGCTTAGGATGGGCCGGGACTAGCGGTTACGAGCAGTACTTC	CASSLGWAGTSGYEQYF
TRBJ2-1	-	TRBV29-1	-	TGCAGCGTTGCATTATGGGGCGTCAATGAGCAGTTCTTC	CSVALWGVNEQFF
TRBJ2-7	-	TRBV4-1	-	TGCGCCAGCAGCCAAGGTGACTTGGGGGCGAGACACGAGCAGTACTTC	CASSQGDLGARHEQYF
TRBJ1-5	-	TRBV7-2	TRBD1	TGTGCCAGCAATCCTACAGGGGGTTATAATCAGCCCCAGCATTTT	CASNPTGGYNQPQHF
TRBJ2-7	-	TRBV11-2	-	TGTGCCAGCAGCCCGAGAAGTTACGAGCAGTACTTC	CASSPRSYEQYF
TRBJ2-4	-	TRBV7-9	-	TGTGCCAGCAGCTTGAGCAGGGTAGGGAACAACATTCAGTACTTC	CASSLSRVGNNIQYF
TRBJ2-6	once	TRBV29-1	-	TGCAGCGTGAGGGATAGTGGGGCCAACGTCCTGACTTTC	CSVRDSGANVLTF
TRBJ2-7	-	TRBV11-2	TRBD2	TGTGCCAGCAGCCTAACCAAGGGACTAGCGGTTTCCTACGAGCAGTACTTC	CASSLTKGLAVSYEQYF
TRBJ2-5	-	TRBV12-5	-	TGTGCTAGTGGTTTGAAGCAGAGGCAAGAGACCCAGTACTTC	CASGLKQRQETQYF
TRBJ2-5	once	TRBV28	-	TGTGCCAGCAGACAGACTAGGACTGGGACCCAGTACTTC	CASRQTRTGTQYF
TRBJ2-7	-	TRBV28	-	TGTGCCAGCACCGTGCCCAGGGGAGGCACCTACGAGCAGTACTTC	CASTVPRGGTYEQYF
TRBJ2-1	-	TRBV9	-	TGTGCCAGCAGCGCCCAGGGGTACGACAATGAGCAGTTCTTC	CASSAQGYDNEQFF
TRBJ2-1	-	TRBV18	-	TGTGCCAGCTCACCGGACGGGCGCCTGGACTACAATGAGCAGTTCTTC	CASSPDGRLDYNEQFF
TRBJ2-2	-	TRBV7-9	-	TGTGCCAGCAGCTTAGCGGAGAGCCCGGGCACCGGGGAGCTGTTTTTT	CASSLAESPGTGELFF
TRBJ2-5	-	TRBV6-5	-	TGTGCCAGCAGTTACTCGTTAGGGGCCCAAGAGACCCAGTACTTC	CASSYSLGAQETQYF
TRBJ2-5	-	TRBV4-1	-	TGCGCCAGCAGCCAAGAGCTTCAGTGGACCCAGTACTTC	CASSQELQWTQYF
TRBJ2-7	once	TRBV7-9	TRBD2	TGTGCCAGCAGCCCCACCCCTAGCGGGGGGGGGAACGAGCAGTACTTC	CASSPTPSGGGNEQYF
TRBJ2-7	-	TRBV7-8	-	TGTGCCAGCAGCCGCACTGGGTGGGCCTACGAGCAGTACTTC	CASSRTGWAYEQYF
TRBJ2-7	-	TRBV4-1	-	TGCGCCAGCAGCCAAGAGGGTCCGTACGAGCAGTACTTC	CASSQEGPYEQYF
TRBJ1-5	-	TRBV6-1	-	TGTGCCAGCAGTGAACTCGGACTCCCGAAAGGTGGTCAGCCCCAGCATTTT	CASSELGLPKGGQPQHF
TRBJ2-3	-	TRBV2	-	TGTGCCAGCAGTGCCAGGATATTGTCCACAGATACGCAGTATTTT	CASSARILSTDTQYF
TRBJ1-2	-	TRBV19	-	TGTGCCAGTATCAGCAGGGACACCTTCACCCTATCTGGCTACACCTTC	CASISRDTFTLSGYTF
TRBJ2-3	-	TRBV10-1	TRBD2	TGCGCCAGCAGTCCCGATTTAGCGGGGACTTCGCAGTATTTT	CASSPDLAGTSQYF
TRBJ1-2	once	TRBV6-1	-	TGTGCCAGCAGTGAAGATCGAAACAGAGCGTTTCCGGGCTACACCTTC	CASSEDRNRAFPGYTF
TRBJ1-1	-	TRBV7-2	TRBD1	TGTGCCAGCAGCTTTGCCAGGGGGACTGAAGCTTTCTTT	CASSFARGTEAFF
TRBJ1-1	-	TRBV6-6	-	TGTGCCAGCAGTTACGGGGATTGGTCTGAAGCTTTCTTT	CASSYGDWSEAFF
TRBJ2-3	-	TRBV5-1	-	TGCGCCAGCAGCTTTGGCCAGGGTCCAGATACGCAGTATTTT	CASSFGQGPDTQYF
TRBJ1-1	-	TRBV4-1	TRBD1	TGCGCCAGCAGTCACCAACAGGGGGGAAACACTGAAGCTTTCTTT	CASSHQQGGNTEAFF
TRBJ1-2	-	TRBV7-8	TRBD1	TGTGCCAGCAGCTTAGATACGGGACAGTTTGGCTACACCTTC	CASSLDTGQFGYTF
TRBJ2-7	-	TRBV2	TRBD2	TGTGCCAGCAGTGCAACGAGCGGGGGGTTCTCCTACGAGCAGTACTTC	CASSATSGGFSYEQYF
TRBJ2-3	-	TRBV28	TRBD2	TGTGCCAGCAGTTCCCCCTGGGGAGCGGGGTTAGATACGCAGTATTTT	CASSSPWGAGLDTQYF
TRBJ2-7	-	TRBV6-4	TRBD2	TGTGCCAGCAGTTCCGGGACTAGCGGATACGAGCAGTACTTC	CASSSGTSGYEQYF
TRBJ2-5	-	TRBV27	-	TGTGCCAGCAAAGTAGGACATTACCAAGAGACCCAGTACTTC	CASKVGHYQETQYF
TRBJ2-6	-	TRBV5-1	-	TGCGCCAGCAGCTTGGCTTCTGGGGCCAACGTCCTGACTTTC	CASSLASGANVLTF
TRBJ2-3	-	TRBV4-1	-	TGCGCCAGCAGCCAAGAAATGGCCCCAGATACGCAGTATTTT	CASSQEMAPDTQYF
TRBJ2-2	-	TRBV7-9	TRBD1	TGTGCCAGCAGCTTTTTCAGGGGGCACACCGGGGAGCTGTTTTTT	CASSFFRGHTGELFF
TRBJ2-3	-	TRBV10-1	-	TGCGCCAGCAGTATGGACTCTAACACAGATACGCAGTATTTT	CASSMDSNTDTQYF
TRBJ2-7	-	TRBV5-1	-	TGCGCCAGCAGCCGGACGGGCGTTAGCTCCTACGAGCAGTACTTC	CASSRTGVSSYEQYF
TRBJ2-1	-	TRBV5-1	TRBD2	TGCGCCAGCAGCTCCCCCGGGGGGGGGAACAATGAGCAGTTCTTC	CASSSPGGGNNEQFF
TRBJ2-7	-	TRBV10-1	-	TGCGCCAGCAGTGAGTCGGGACTTTCGGGAGCCTACGAGCAGTACTTC	CASSESGLSGAYEQYF
TRBJ2-5	-	TRBV10-3	-	TGTGCCATCAAATCGGGCCCCCAAGAGACCCAGTACTTC	CAIKSGPQETQYF
TRBJ2-5	-	TRBV7-2	-	TGTGCCAGCAGCTTAGGAGGGGTATCGGGGGCGGCCCAGTACTTC	CASSLGGVSGAAQYF
TRBJ2-1	-	TRBV13	-	TGTGCCAGCAGCTTTAGACAGAGCTCCTACAATGAGCAGTTCTTC	CASSFRQSSYNEQFF
TRBJ1-1	-	TRBV21-1	-	TGTGCCAGCAGCCAGACACAGAACACTGAAGCTTTCTTT	CASSQTQNTEAFF
TRBJ2-3	-	TRBV28	-	TGTGCCAGCAGTTTGAACACAGGAAGCACAGATACGCAGTATTTT	CASSLNTGSTDTQYF